One and the same sample provided the 7 T cell receptor beta chains below, sequenced in a study of T cell responses to AZD1222 COVID-19 vaccine. Measured with immunoSEQ multiplex PCR; TCRdb has only the in-frame clones, and not every one. The sample yields 75,000 to 100,000 clones, roughly 90% seen once. The starting material was peripheral blood, obtained on day 0 of AZD1222 vaccination. Receptor source: an adult in good health.

The chain joins TRBV10-3 to TRBJ2-5, with D maybe TRBD2 (5 bases). The CDR3 totals 16 residues. V was trimmed by 0 bases and J by 5 bases, leaving 16 bases between them. Germline loops: CDR1 ENHRY, CDR2 SYGVKD. DNA for the CDR3: TGTGCCATCAGTGAGTCGGTCGGGGTAGGTCGCGAGACCCAGTACTTC. Translated: CAISESVGVGRETQYF.

There are a few counts of this clone. The chain couples TRBV28 to TRBJ2-3; D is ambiguous. The CDR3 consists of 16 residues. The germline V gene has CDR1 MDHEN and CDR2 SYDVKM. V was clipped by 5 bases and J by 4 bases, with 19 bases between them. Written as DNA, the CDR3 is TGTGCCAGCAGTCCTCCTACTACCCTACGATCAGATACGCAGTATTTT. It specifies CASSPPTTLRSDTQYF.

The J gene is TRBJ1-4, the V gene TRBV18; no definite D call. Looked up from germline, CDR1 is KGHSH and CDR2 is LQKENI. The CDR3 is 15 amino acids. The V gene lost 2 bases and the J gene lost 7 bases, with 14 bases spanning the gap. The chain's CDR3 is CASSPTLSGSEKLFF. The CDR3 DNA follows: TGTGCCAGCTCACCAACTTTATCCGGTTCTGAAAAACTGTTTTTT.

This chain joins TRBV5-1 and TRBJ1-2, with D uncertain. V lost 3 bases and J 4 bases, leaving 13 bases between the germline ends. The CDR3 consists of 14 residues. The germline V gene encodes CDR1 SGHRS and CDR2 YFSETQ. The DNA of the CDR3 is TGCGCCAGCAGCTCCCTCGGACGGAGCTATGGCTACACCTTC. Translating gives CASSSLGRSYGYTF. The full variable domain, completed using reference TRBV5-1 and TRBJ1-2, is KAGVTQTPRYLIKTRGQQVTLSCSPISGHRSVSWYQQTPGQGLQFLFEYFSETQRNKGNFPGRFSGRQFSNSRSEMNVSTLELGDSALYLCASSSLGRSYGYTFGSGTRLTVV.

The chain is built from TRBV6-6 and TRBJ2-1, with 16 nucleotides matching TRBD2. V gave up 5 bases and J gave up 2 bases; unmatched junction bases: 6. This CDR3 has 18 residues. The V gene's germline CDR1 is MNHNY and CDR2 SVGAGI (reference sequence). For the CDR3, the DNA is TGTGCCAGCAGTCCTGGGACTAGCGGGGGGGGCCCCTACAATGAGCAGTTCTTC. Translation: CASSPGTSGGGPYNEQFF.

This chain connects TRBV18 to TRBJ2-7, with a possible D match to TRBD1 (5 bases). Germline V gene lookup returns CDR1 KGHSH and CDR2 LQKENI. V lost 0 bases and J lost 2, with 11 bases in between. The CDR3 sequence is 15 residues long. CDR3 DNA sequence: TGTGCCAGCTCACCACCGGGCAGGGAAGCCTACGAGCAGTACTTC. This sequence encodes CASSPPGREAYEQYF. Based on the CDR3 plus reference TRBV18 and TRBJ2-7, the full variable domain is NAGVMQNPRHLVRRRGQEARLRCSPMKGHSHVYWYRQLPEEGLKFMVYLQKENIIDESGMPKERFSAEFPKEGPSILRIQQVVRGDSAAYFCASSPPGREAYEQYFGPGTRLTVT.

The V gene is TRBV19, the J gene TRBJ1-4, with TRBD1 identical over 11 bases. CDR1 is LNHDA, CDR2 SQIVND, per germline (reference sequence). The CDR3 runs 14 residues. Losses at the gene ends were 9 bases for V and 7 bases for J; bases not matched to a gene: 7. The CDR3 here is CASQPGQGGEKLFF. DNA of the CDR3: TGTGCCAGCCAGCCGGGACAGGGGGGTGAAAAACTGTTTTTT. Drawing the rest from reference TRBV19 and TRBJ1-4, the complete variable domain is DGGITQSPKYLFRKEGQNVTLSCEQNLNHDAMYWYRQDPGQGLRLIYYSQIVNDFQKGDIAEGYSVSREKKESFPLTVTSAQKNPTAFYLCASQPGQGGEKLFFGSGTQLSVL.